This T cell receptor beta chain was identified in a study of regulatory T cells in long-lasting Graves disease. This clonotype was seen more than once but under ten times. Described time point: newly diagnosed GD, antithyroid drugs for less than 3 months. From RNA extracted from PBMCs, the TCR library was made. Assembly of TCR beta libraries relied on iRepertoire HTBI primers together with Arm-PCR of CDR3 regions. A single record per CDR3 protein comes from TCRdb applying MiXCR to the multiplex PCR reads. Here the sample spans about 620,000 distinct CDR3 sequences, roughly 15% being singletons. The same data also contributed to another study, on T cells in Graves' hyperthyroidism and ophthalmopathy. This second study says: Patients between 18 and 65 years old had hyperthyroidism, newly diagnosed and lasting under 2 months. Peripheral blood also featured most of the thyroid clonotypes expanded above 0.001. Ophthalmopathy was separated from stable hyperthyroidism by a 13 V-J model.

The clonotype originates from a woman younger than 45 with Graves disease. Sequences were derived from peripheral blood mononuclear cells (PBMCs), sampled at new diagnosis, from a patient treated with antithyroid drugs.

The DNA for the CDR3 is TGTGCCAGCAGCCTAGGTGGGGGGACGCTTTCCGGGGAGCTGTTTTTT. Translation gives CASSLGGGTLSGELFF. The chain links TRBV7-9 to TRBJ2-2, with D perhaps matching TRBD2 (6 bases). The CDR3 consists of 16 residues. Germline-derived CDR1 and CDR2 are SEHNR and FQNEAQ (reference sequence). Trimming left V 5 bases short and J 6 bases short, with 19 bases between. Based on the CDR3 plus reference TRBV7-9 and TRBJ2-2, the full variable domain is DTGVSQNPRHKITKRGQNVTFRCDPISEHNRLYWYRQTLGQGPEFLTYFQNEAQLEKSRLLSDRFSAERPKGSFSTLEIQRTEQGDSAMYLCASSLGGGTLSGELFFGEGSRLTVL.